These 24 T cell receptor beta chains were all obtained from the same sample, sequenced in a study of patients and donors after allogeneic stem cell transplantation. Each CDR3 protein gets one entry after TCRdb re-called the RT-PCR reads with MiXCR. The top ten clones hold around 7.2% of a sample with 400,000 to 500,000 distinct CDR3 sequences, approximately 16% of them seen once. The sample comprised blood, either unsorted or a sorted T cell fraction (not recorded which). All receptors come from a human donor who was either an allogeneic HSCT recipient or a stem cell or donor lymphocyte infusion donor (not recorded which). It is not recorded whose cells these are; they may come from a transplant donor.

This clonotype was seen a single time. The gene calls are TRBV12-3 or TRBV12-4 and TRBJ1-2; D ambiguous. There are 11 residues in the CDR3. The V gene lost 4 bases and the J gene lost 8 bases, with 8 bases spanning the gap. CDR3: CASSSIVGYTF. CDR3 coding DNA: TGTGCCAGCAGTTCAATCGTAGGCTACACCTTC.

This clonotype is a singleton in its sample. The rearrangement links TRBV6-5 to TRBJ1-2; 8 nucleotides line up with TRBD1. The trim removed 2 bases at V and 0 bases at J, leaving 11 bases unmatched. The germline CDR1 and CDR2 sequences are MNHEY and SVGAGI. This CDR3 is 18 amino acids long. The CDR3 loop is CASSYLGQGSASNYGYTF. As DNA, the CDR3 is TGTGCCAGCAGTTACCTCGGACAGGGCTCCGCTTCTAACTATGGCTACACCTTC.

CDR3 protein: CASSYSQLAKNIQYF. In nucleotides, the CDR3 is TGTGCCAGCAGTTACTCACAACTAGCCAAAAACATTCAGTACTTC. The chain recombines TRBV6-5 with TRBJ2-4, with no clear D. This CDR3 is built from 15 residues. Trimming shortened V by 0 bases and J by 0 bases, and 6 bases separated the two germline ends. Germline V gives CDR1 MNHEY, CDR2 SVGAGI.

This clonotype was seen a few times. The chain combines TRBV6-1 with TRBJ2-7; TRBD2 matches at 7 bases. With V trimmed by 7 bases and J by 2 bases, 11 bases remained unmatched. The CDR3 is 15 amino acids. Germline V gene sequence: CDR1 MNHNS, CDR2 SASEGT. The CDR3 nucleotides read TGTGCCAGCACAGCTAGCGGTCCTCGACCCTACGAGCAGTACTTC. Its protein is CASTASGPRPYEQYF.

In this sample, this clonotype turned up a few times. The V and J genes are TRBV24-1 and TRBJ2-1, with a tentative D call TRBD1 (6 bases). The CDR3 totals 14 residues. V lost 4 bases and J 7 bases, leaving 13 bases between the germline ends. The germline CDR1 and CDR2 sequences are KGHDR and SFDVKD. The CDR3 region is CATSDVQGRNEQFF. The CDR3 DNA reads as TGTGCCACCAGTGACGTACAGGGTCGGAATGAGCAGTTCTTC.

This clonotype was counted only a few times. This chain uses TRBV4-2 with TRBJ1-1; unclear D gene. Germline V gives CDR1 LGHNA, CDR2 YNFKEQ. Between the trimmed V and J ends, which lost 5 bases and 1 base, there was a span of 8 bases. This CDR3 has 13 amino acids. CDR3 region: CASSTYTNTEAFF. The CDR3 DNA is TGTGCCAGCAGCACCTATACGAACACTGAAGCTTTCTTT.

CDR3 in amino acids: CASSLAPLEGGYTF. The CDR3 bases are TGCGCCAGCAGCTTGGCCCCGCTGGAGGGTGGCTACACCTTC. The chain recombines TRBV5-1 with TRBJ1-2, with D hard to call. V was cut by 0 bases and J by 7 bases, with 13 bases left in between. Germline V gene data show CDR1 as SGHRS and CDR2 as YFSETQ. This CDR3 region has 14 residues.

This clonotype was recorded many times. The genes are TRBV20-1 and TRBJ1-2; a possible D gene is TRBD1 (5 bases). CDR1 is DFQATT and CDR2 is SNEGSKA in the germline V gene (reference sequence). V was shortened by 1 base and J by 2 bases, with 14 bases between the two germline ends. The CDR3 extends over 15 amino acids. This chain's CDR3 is CSARAAGLRNYGYTF. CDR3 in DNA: TGCAGTGCTAGAGCGGCAGGGCTGAGGAACTATGGCTACACCTTC.

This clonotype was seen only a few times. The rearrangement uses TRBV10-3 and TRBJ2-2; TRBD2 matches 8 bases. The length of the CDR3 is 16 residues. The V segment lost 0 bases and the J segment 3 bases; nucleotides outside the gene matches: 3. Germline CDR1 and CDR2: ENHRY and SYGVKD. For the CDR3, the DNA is TGTGCCATCAGTGAGTCTAGCGGGACTTACACCGGGGAGCTGTTTTTT. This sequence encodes CAISESSGTYTGELFF.

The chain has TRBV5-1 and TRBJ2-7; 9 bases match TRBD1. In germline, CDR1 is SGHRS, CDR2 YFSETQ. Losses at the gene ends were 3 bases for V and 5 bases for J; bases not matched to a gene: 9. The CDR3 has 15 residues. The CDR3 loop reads CASSWGDRESHEQYF. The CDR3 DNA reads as TGCGCCAGCAGCTGGGGGGACAGGGAATCACACGAGCAGTACTTC.

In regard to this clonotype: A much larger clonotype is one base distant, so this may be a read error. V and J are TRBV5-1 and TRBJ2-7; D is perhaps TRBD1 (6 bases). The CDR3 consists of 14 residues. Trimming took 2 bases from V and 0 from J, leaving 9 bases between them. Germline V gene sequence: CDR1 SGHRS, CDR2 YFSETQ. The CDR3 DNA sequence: TGCGCCAGCAGCTTAAACAGGGTCTCCTACGAGCAGTACTTC. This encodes CASSLNRVSYEQYF.

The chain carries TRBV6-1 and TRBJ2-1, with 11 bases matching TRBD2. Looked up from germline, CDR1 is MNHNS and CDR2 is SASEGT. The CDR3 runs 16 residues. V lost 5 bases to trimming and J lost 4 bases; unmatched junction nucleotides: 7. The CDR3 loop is CASSQPRTSGYNEQFF. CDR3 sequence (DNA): TGTGCCAGCAGTCAGCCGCGGACTAGCGGGTACAATGAGCAGTTCTTC.

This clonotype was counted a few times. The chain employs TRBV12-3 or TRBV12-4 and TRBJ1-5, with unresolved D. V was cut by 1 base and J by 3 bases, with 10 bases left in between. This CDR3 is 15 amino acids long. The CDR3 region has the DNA TGTGCCAGCAGTTTAGTGGGCGGGGTCAATCAGCCCCAGCATTTT. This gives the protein CASSLVGGVNQPQHF.

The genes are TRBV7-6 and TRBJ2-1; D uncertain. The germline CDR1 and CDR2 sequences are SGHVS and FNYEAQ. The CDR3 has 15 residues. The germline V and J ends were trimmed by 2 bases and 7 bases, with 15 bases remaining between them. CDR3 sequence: CASSLRADPGNEQFF. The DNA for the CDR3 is TGTGCCAGCAGCTTAAGGGCCGACCCTGGGAATGAGCAGTTCTTC.

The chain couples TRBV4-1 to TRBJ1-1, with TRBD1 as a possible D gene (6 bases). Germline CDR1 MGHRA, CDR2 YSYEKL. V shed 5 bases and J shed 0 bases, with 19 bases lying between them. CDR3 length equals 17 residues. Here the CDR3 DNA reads TGCGCCAGCAGCAAAGGCCGGGGGGGCATCATGAACACTGAAGCTTTCTTT. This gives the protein CASSKGRGGIMNTEAFF.

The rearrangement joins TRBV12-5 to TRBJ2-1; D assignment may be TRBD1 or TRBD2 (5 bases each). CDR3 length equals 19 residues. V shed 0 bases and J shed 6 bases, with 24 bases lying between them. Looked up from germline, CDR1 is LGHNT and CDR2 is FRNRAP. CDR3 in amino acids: CASGLVLGQGYTSGNEQFF. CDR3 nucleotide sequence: TGTGCTAGTGGTTTGGTACTAGGGCAGGGATATACCTCGGGCAATGAGCAGTTCTTC.

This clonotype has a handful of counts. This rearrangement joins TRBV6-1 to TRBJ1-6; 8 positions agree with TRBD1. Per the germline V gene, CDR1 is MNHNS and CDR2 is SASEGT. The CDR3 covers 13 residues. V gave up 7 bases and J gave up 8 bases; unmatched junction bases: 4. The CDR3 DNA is TGTGCCAGCAATTGGGACAGGTATTCACCCCTCCACTTT. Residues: CASNWDRYSPLHF.

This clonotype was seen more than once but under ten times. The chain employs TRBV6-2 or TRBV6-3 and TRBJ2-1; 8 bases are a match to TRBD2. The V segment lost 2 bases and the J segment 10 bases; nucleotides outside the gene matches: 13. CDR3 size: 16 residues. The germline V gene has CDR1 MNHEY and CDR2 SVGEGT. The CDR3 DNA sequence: TGTGCCAGCAGTTACCAAAAGCGGGGGAAGCAACCCGAGCAGTTCTTC. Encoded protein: CASSYQKRGKQPEQFF.

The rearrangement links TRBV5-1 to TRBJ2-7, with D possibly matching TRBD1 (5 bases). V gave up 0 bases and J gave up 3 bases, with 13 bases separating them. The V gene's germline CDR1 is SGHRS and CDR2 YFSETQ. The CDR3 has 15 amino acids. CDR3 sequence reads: CASSLGGLIIYEQYF. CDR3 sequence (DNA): TGCGCCAGCAGCTTGGGGGGCCTGATTATCTACGAGCAGTACTTC.

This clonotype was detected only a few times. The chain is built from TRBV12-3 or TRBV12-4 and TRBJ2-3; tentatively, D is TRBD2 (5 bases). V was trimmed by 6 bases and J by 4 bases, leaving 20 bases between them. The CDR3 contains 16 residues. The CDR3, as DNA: TGTGCCAGCAGCCAGGAAACTAGAATTCCGTCAGATACGCAGTATTTT. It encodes CASSQETRIPSDTQYF.

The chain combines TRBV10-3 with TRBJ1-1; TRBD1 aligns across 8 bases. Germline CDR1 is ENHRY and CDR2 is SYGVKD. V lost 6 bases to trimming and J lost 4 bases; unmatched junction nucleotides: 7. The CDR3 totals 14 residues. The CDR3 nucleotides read TGTGCCATCAGGGTAGGACAGGGCAGCACTGAAGCTTTCTTT. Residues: CAIRVGQGSTEAFF.

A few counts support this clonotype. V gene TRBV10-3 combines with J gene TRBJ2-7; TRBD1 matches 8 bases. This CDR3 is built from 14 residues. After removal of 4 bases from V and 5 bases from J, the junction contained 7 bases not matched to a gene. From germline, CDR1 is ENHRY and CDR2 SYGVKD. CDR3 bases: TGTGCCATCAGTGGGACAGGGCATGGAAACGAGCAGTACTTC. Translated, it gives CAISGTGHGNEQYF.

CDR3 in amino acids: CASSLDPGSGEKLFF. CDR3 coding DNA: TGTGCCAGCAGCTTAGATCCAGGGTCGGGTGAAAAACTGTTTTTT. The chain is built from TRBV7-2 and TRBJ1-4; tentatively, D is TRBD1 (5 bases). Per the germline V gene, CDR1 is SGHTA and CDR2 is FQGNSA. Trimming stripped 1 base from V and 7 bases from J, with 13 bases between. CDR3 length equals 15 residues.

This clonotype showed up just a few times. CDR3 in DNA: TGTGCCAGCAGCTTACCCGCCCCTTGGGGCACAGATACGCAGTATTTT. Its protein product is CASSLPAPWGTDTQYF. V and J are TRBV7-3 and TRBJ2-3, with no clear D. Germline V gives CDR1 SGHTA, CDR2 FQGTGA. This CDR3 is 16 amino acids long. V was pared by 2 bases and J by 1 base, with 13 bases between.